This passage covers 31 T cell receptor beta chains from one sample sequenced in a study of siplizumab effects on memory and regulatory T cells. Produced via immunoSEQ multiplex PCR; TCRdb's table is partial and in-frame only. The data hold some 90,000 clones, with around 89% observed a single time. Input material: CD4+ T cells sorted from blood. These receptors were collected from a human donor in good health.

The chain has TRBV19 and TRBJ2-5, with D perhaps TRBD1 (6 bases). Germline CDR1 reads LNHDA; CDR2 reads SQIVND (reference sequence). The CDR3 has 16 amino acids. V was shortened by 1 base and J by 5 bases, with 17 bases between the two germline ends. The CDR3 bases are TGTGCCAGTAGTATAGCACAGGGCGCCCTGGGTGAGACCCAGTACTTC. It yields the protein CASSIAQGALGETQYF.

This clone was seen a handful of times. The chain carries TRBV7-8 and TRBJ2-7; TRBD2 matches 7 bases. The CDR3 covers 13 residues. From germline, CDR1 is SGHVS and CDR2 FQNEAQ. The trim removed 10 bases at V and 5 bases at J, leaving 11 bases unmatched. CDR3 bases: TGTGCCACCGCAGGCGGGAGTGAAAACGAGCAGTACTTC. It codes for CATAGGSENEQYF.

The chain employs TRBV28 and TRBJ1-2; D gene unclear. V lost 8 bases and J 8 bases, leaving 21 bases between the germline ends. The CDR3 totals 14 residues. Germline V gene sequence: CDR1 MDHEN, CDR2 SYDVKM. The chain's CDR3 is CASGRSTDRFGYTF. For the CDR3, the DNA is TGTGCCAGCGGAAGATCAACAGACCGTTTCGGCTACACCTTC.

The V call is TRBV6-6, the J call TRBJ1-2, with 10 bases fitting TRBD1. V trimming: 2 bases; J trimming: 6 bases; junction bases outside the gene matches: 3. Germline lookup yields CDR1 MNHNY and CDR2 SVGAGI (reference sequence). The CDR3 is 14 amino acids. Here the CDR3 reads CASSYDRGLDGYTF. The DNA of the CDR3 is TGTGCCAGCAGTTACGACAGGGGGCTGGATGGCTACACCTTC.

The rearrangement uses TRBV4-1 and TRBJ1-5, with 8 bases identical to TRBD1. V trimming: 3 bases; J trimming: 5 bases; junction bases outside the gene matches: 6. This CDR3 contains 15 residues. Germline CDR1 reads MGHRA; CDR2 reads YSYEKL. The CDR3 DNA follows: TGCGCCAGCAGCCAGTTCGGACAGGGATATCAGCCCCAGCATTTT. The encoded protein is CASSQFGQGYQPQHF.

Here the CDR3 reads CASRLVPQSNTGELFF. The CDR3 region has the DNA TGCGCCAGCAGACTGGTCCCGCAGTCGAACACCGGGGAGCTGTTTTTT. The V call is TRBV5-1, the J call TRBJ2-2; no definite D call. V was trimmed by 5 bases and J by 0 bases, leaving 14 bases between them. This CDR3 spans 16 amino acids. Per germline, CDR1 SGHRS and CDR2 YFSETQ.

The CDR3 spells CAWSTGRTPIYEQYF. CDR3 bases: TGTGCCTGGAGTACCGGACGCACTCCAATCTACGAGCAGTACTTC. The V call is TRBV30, the J call TRBJ2-7; D remains ambiguous. This CDR3 spans 15 amino acids. Trimming took off 2 bases at V and 3 bases at J, with 17 bases between the two ends. In germline, CDR1 is GTSNPN, CDR2 SVGIG (reference sequence).

This clone was recorded a few times. J is TRBJ2-3 and V is TRBV6-1; D ambiguous. The CDR3 runs to 12 residues. Trimming took off 1 base at V and 7 bases at J, with 6 bases between the two ends. The germline CDR1 and CDR2 sequences are MNHNS and SASEGT. The CDR3, as DNA: TGTGCCAGCAGTGAAGTGGGATATACGCAGTATTTT. Translation: CASSEVGYTQYF.

The chain links TRBV11-3 to TRBJ2-5; 10 bases line up with TRBD2. There are 18 residues in the CDR3. The germline V gene encodes CDR1 SGHNT and CDR2 YENEEA. The ends lost 1 base at V and 5 bases at J; junction bases unmatched: 13. CDR3 in amino acids: CASSLATASGSSWETQYF. DNA for the CDR3: TGTGCCAGCAGCTTAGCAACCGCTAGCGGGAGTTCATGGGAGACCCAGTACTTC.

J is TRBJ2-3 and V is TRBV4-3; D is perhaps TRBD1 or TRBD2 (6 bases each). The V gene's germline CDR1 is LGHNA and CDR2 YSLEER. The CDR3 is made up of 15 amino acids. V lost 1 base, J lost 4 bases, and 12 bases lay in between. This CDR3 is CASSQGDGGADTQYF. CDR3 sequence (DNA): TGCGCCAGCAGCCAAGGCGACGGGGGCGCAGATACGCAGTATTTT.

For the CDR3, the DNA is TGCGCCAGCAGCCACCATGATCGTGGGATGGGTGAAGCTTTCTTT. Encoded protein: CASSHHDRGMGEAFF. This chain joins TRBV4-3 and TRBJ1-1; D is unclear. Looked up from germline, CDR1 is LGHNA and CDR2 is YSLEER. V was trimmed by 3 bases and J by 7 bases, leaving 18 bases between them. CDR3 size: 15 residues.

V gene TRBV12-5 combines with J gene TRBJ2-2; 7 bases map to TRBD2. The CDR3 has 14 residues. J was trimmed by 5 bases and V by 7 bases; bases with no gene match: 7. Germline V gene lookup returns CDR1 LGHNT and CDR2 FRNRAP. CDR3 residues: CASVQREYTGELFF. DNA for the CDR3: TGTGCTAGTGTACAGCGGGAATATACCGGGGAGCTGTTTTTT.

The gene calls are TRBV15 and TRBJ2-1, with 7 bases fitting TRBD2. The CDR3 runs 13 residues. From germline, CDR1 is LNHNV and CDR2 YYDKDF (reference sequence). DNA for the CDR3: TGTGCTTTGGGAGGGAGCTCCTACAATGAGCAGTTCTTC. This sequence encodes CALGGSSYNEQFF.

This clone was observed once. The chain employs TRBV28 and TRBJ2-5; D may be TRBD2 (6 bases). Germline CDR1 reads MDHEN; CDR2 reads SYDVKM. Trimming left V 7 bases short and J 7 bases short, with 22 bases between. The CDR3 loop spans 15 amino acids. Written as DNA, the CDR3 is TGTGCCAGCACCTCTCCGGGACTCAAGGGTGGGACCCAGTACTTC. It is translated as CASTSPGLKGGTQYF.

The V call is TRBV6-1, the J call TRBJ1-1; D is unclear. The CDR3 runs 12 residues. Trimming took off 5 bases at V and 1 base at J, with 5 bases between the two ends. CDR1 is MNHNS, CDR2 SASEGT, per germline. The CDR3 region has the DNA TGTGCCAGCAGTCATGAGAACACTGAAGCTTTCTTT. Its translation: CASSHENTEAFF.

The V call is TRBV6-1, the J call TRBJ2-1; 7 nucleotides match TRBD1. The CDR3 extends over 13 amino acids. V trimming: 6 bases; J trimming: 8 bases; junction bases outside the gene matches: 7. Germline CDR1 is MNHNS and CDR2 is SASEGT. The CDR3: CASSRGFEDEQFF. The CDR3 DNA sequence: TGTGCCAGCAGCAGGGGGTTTGAGGATGAGCAGTTCTTC.

The V and J genes are TRBV5-1 and TRBJ1-1, with TRBD1 as a possible D gene (5 bases). V was trimmed by 0 bases and J by 5 bases, leaving 14 bases between them. Germline V gene sequence: CDR1 SGHRS, CDR2 YFSETQ. The CDR3 extends over 15 amino acids. As DNA, the CDR3 is TGCGCCAGCAGCTTGGATGGGTATGGGGGGACTGAAGCTTTCTTT. Translation gives CASSLDGYGGTEAFF.

The chain employs TRBV27 and TRBJ2-7, with 11 bases fitting TRBD2. The V segment lost 5 bases and the J segment 4 bases; nucleotides outside the gene matches: 7. CDR1 MNHEY and CDR2 SMNVEV come from the germline V gene (reference sequence). This CDR3 comprises 15 residues. CDR3 DNA sequence: TGTGCCAGCAGTCAACCGGGACTAGCGGCTTACGAGCAGTACTTC. Translating gives CASSQPGLAAYEQYF.

This chain links TRBV2 with TRBJ2-1, with 9 bases matching TRBD2. V shed 6 bases, J shed 6 bases, and the junction held 9 bases outside the gene matches. CDR1 is SNHLY and CDR2 is FYNNEI in the germline V gene. This CDR3 is built from 15 residues. The CDR3, as DNA: TGTGCCAGCAGCCTTAGCGGCGGGGGGGGCAATGAGCAGTTCTTC. Amino acid sequence: CASSLSGGGGNEQFF.

V gene TRBV11-2 combines with J gene TRBJ1-6; weak D call: TRBD1 (6 bases). V lost 6 bases and J 8 bases, leaving 17 bases between the germline ends. Germline V gives CDR1 SGHAT, CDR2 FQNNGV. The CDR3 spans 15 residues. The CDR3 bases are TGTGCCAGCAGACACCCAGGGGATCGGGATTCACCCCTCCACTTT. This sequence encodes CASRHPGDRDSPLHF.

This clone was recorded a few times. J is TRBJ1-1 and V is TRBV14, with 7 positions matching TRBD1. With V trimmed by 8 bases and J by 5 bases, 8 bases remained unmatched. Germline V gene lookup returns CDR1 SGHDN and CDR2 FVKESK. The CDR3 has 13 residues. Here the CDR3 reads CASGRQGGTEAFF. The CDR3 nucleotides are TGTGCCAGCGGACGACAGGGAGGGACTGAAGCTTTCTTT.

The chain combines TRBV15 with TRBJ2-3; D uncertain. The CDR3 loop spans 13 amino acids. V lost 1 base to trimming and J lost 6 bases, with 8 bases between them. The germline gives CDR1 LNHNV, CDR2 YYDKDF (reference sequence). In DNA, the CDR3 is TGTGCCACCAGCAGAGCCCGGCAGGATACGCAGTATTTT. This gives the protein CATSRARQDTQYF.

The chain joins TRBV27 to TRBJ2-7; possibly TRBD2 for D (5 bases). There are 13 residues in the CDR3. CDR1 is MNHEY and CDR2 is SMNVEV in the germline V gene (reference sequence). V lost 5 bases, J lost 2 bases, and 10 bases lay in between. CDR3 region: CASSPRGTYEQYF. The CDR3 DNA sequence: TGTGCCAGCAGTCCCCGGGGAACCTACGAGCAGTACTTC.

The V gene is TRBV7-2, the J gene TRBJ2-3, with 10 bases aligning to TRBD1. The CDR3 has 15 amino acids. Germline V gene lookup returns CDR1 SGHTA and CDR2 FQGNSA. Trimming cost V 1 base and J 8 bases; bases outside gene matches: 6. The DNA of the CDR3 is TGTGCCAGCAGCTTAGGGACAGGGGGTGTTGGTACGCAGTATTTT. This codes for CASSLGTGGVGTQYF.

This rearrangement joins TRBV7-9 to TRBJ1-1, with a tentative D call TRBD1 (6 bases). V was cut by 4 bases and J by 1 base, with 13 bases left in between. CDR1 and CDR2 from the germline V gene are SEHNR and FQNEAQ (reference sequence). The CDR3 runs 15 residues. The CDR3 DNA follows: TGTGCCAGCAGCTCCCCCGGACAGCGGAACACTGAAGCTTTCTTT. Translated, it gives CASSSPGQRNTEAFF.

This chain links TRBV9 with TRBJ2-1, with D tentatively TRBD2 (6 bases). V was cut by 4 bases and J by 0 bases, with 14 bases left in between. The CDR3 has 16 residues. CDR1 and CDR2 from the germline V gene are SGDLS and YYNGEE. Written as DNA, the CDR3 is TGTGCCAGCAGCTCTCATGCGGAGGGCTCCTACAATGAGCAGTTCTTC. Translation gives CASSSHAEGSYNEQFF.

This chain joins TRBV19 and TRBJ2-7; no definite D call. The CDR3 extends over 13 amino acids. In germline, CDR1 is LNHDA, CDR2 SQIVND (reference sequence). V was cut by 6 bases and J by 0 bases, with 9 bases left in between. The CDR3: CASRSSASYEQYF. Written as DNA, the CDR3 is TGTGCCAGTAGGTCGTCAGCCTCCTACGAGCAGTACTTC.

The gene calls are TRBV14 and TRBJ1-1; no definite D call. The CDR3 has 13 amino acids. Trimming removed 4 bases at V and 11 bases at J, with 17 bases between. CDR1 and CDR2 from the germline V gene are SGHDN and FVKESK. This CDR3 reads CASSLVGLTPAFF. CDR3 bases: TGTGCCAGCAGCCTAGTCGGACTGACGCCGGCTTTCTTT. Together with reference TRBV14 and TRBJ1-1, the CDR3 gives the full variable domain: EAGVTQFPSHSVIEKGQTVTLRCDPISGHDNLYWYRRVMGKEIKFLLHFVKESKQDESGMPNNRFLAERTGGTYSTLKVQPAELEDSGVYFCASSLVGLTPAFFGQGTRLTVV.

This clone has a handful of counts. The chain recombines TRBV7-2 with TRBJ1-1; D is undetermined. This CDR3 contains 13 residues. Deletions cut 4 bases from V and 1 base from J, with 7 bases between. In germline, CDR1 is SGHTA, CDR2 FQGNSA. The CDR3 region is CASSYERNTEAFF. The CDR3 DNA follows: TGTGCCAGCAGCTATGAGAGGAACACTGAAGCTTTCTTT.

The chain carries TRBV7-6 and TRBJ2-2; no clear D gene. V lost 5 bases, J lost 0 bases, and 1 base lay in between. This CDR3 is built from 12 residues. Germline V gene lookup returns CDR1 SGHVS and CDR2 FNYEAQ. CDR3 loop: CASSANTGELFF. CDR3 DNA sequence: TGTGCCAGCAGCGCGAACACCGGGGAGCTGTTTTTT.

V usage is TRBV7-9 and J usage is TRBJ1-1; a possible D gene is TRBD1 (6 bases). The CDR3 totals 14 residues. Trimming cost V 4 bases and J 0 bases, with 9 bases left between them. The germline V gene encodes CDR1 SEHNR and CDR2 FQNEAQ (reference sequence). The CDR3 DNA sequence: TGTGCCAGCAGCTCAGACAGGCTGAACACTGAAGCTTTCTTT. Translation: CASSSDRLNTEAFF.